This T cell receptor beta chain was documented in a study of T cells in Graves' hyperthyroidism and ophthalmopathy. Trimming took off 0 bases at V and 8 bases at J, with 8 bases between the two ends. The CDR3 covers 12 residues. The germline CDR1 and CDR2 sequences are GTSNPN and SVGIG (reference sequence). What was amplified from RNA transcripts were TCR beta CDR3 regions. Using the HTBI primer set, a first-round RT-PCR was run on the TCR CDR3. TCRdb redid the calling of the multiplex PCR reads with MiXCR, one entry per CDR3 protein. The table lists hundreds of thousands of distinct CDR3 sequences, roughly 17% of them singletons. This clonotype was seen repeatedly, ten times or more.

The chain has TRBV30 and TRBJ1-3; D gene ambiguous. The sequence derives from a woman younger than 30 with Graves' ophthalmopathy. Specimen: blood. CDR3 DNA: TGTGCCTGGAGTGTCAGGTTGGACACCATATATTTT. This gives the protein CAWSVRLDTIYF.